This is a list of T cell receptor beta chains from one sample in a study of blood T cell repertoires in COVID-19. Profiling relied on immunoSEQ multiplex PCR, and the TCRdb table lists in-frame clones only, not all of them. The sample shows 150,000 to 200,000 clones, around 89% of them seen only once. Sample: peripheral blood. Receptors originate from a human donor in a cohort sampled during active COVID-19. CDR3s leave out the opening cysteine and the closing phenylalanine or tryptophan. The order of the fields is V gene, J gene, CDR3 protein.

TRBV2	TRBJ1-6	ASSGARNNSPLH
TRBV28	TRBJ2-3	ASSPTGTSEADTQY
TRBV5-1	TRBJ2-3	ASSPLAGGGSTDTQY
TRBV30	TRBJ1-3	AWGGRAFSGNTIY
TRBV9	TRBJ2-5	ASSVGGGLQETQY
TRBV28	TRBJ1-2	ASNSGSHGYT
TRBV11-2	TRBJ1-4	ASSLDTGRGAWEKLF
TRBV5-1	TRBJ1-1	ASSLRAYTEAF
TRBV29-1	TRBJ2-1	SGLTSYEQF
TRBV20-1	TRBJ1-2	SASVGGLGGYT
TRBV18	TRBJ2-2	ASSPYRDAGELF
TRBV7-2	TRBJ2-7	ASRSPGQGSLEQY
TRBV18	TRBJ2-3	ASSPLASTDTQY
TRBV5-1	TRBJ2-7	ASSPGQGVAYEQY
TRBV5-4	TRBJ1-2	ASSLEQVPRAGYT
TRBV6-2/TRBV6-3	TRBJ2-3	ASSYSWGADTQY
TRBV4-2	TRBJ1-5	ASSQGGGQGNQPQH
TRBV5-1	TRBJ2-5	ASSWDRVLQETQY
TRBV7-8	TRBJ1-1	ASSLEQAMNTEAF
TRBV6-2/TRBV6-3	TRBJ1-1	ASSYQGLTEAF
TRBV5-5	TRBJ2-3	ASSKSGLAGLTDTQY
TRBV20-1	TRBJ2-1	SASRGGGGNEQF
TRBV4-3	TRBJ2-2	ASSQERAGELF
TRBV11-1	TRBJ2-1	ASSLDSSYNEQF
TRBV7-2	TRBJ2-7	ASSRGLAREQY
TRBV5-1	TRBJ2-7	ASSLARSDLEQY
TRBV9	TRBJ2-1	ASSGWTSGGQNEQF
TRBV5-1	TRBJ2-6	ASSFSPGQGARGANVLT
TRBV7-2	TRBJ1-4	ASRVAGAANEKLF